The next 3 T cell receptor beta chains were all read from a single sample in a study of early T cells in non-severe SARS-CoV-2 infection (dated by TCRdb to about 2021). Libraries were built with 5' RACE. Sequencing took place on a NextSeq 500. Using fastp at Q25 and MiXCR, TCRdb reprocessed the public reads and kept productive beta chains. Rows with a matching CDR3 protein are joined into one entry that keeps the most common DNA and genes. Across this sample there are around 21,000 distinct CDR3 sequences, with 4% seen only once. Over 1.1% of the sample comes from the top ten. The sample comprised whole blood. All receptors come from an adult who was a healthcare worker with PCR-confirmed SARS-CoV-2 infection or an uninfected control (not recorded which).

This clonotype occurred many times. J is TRBJ1-2 and V is TRBV12-3 or TRBV12-4, with TRBD1 identical over 7 bases. The CDR3 sequence is 14 residues long. Germline trimming cut 1 base from V and 8 bases from J; bases unmatched to any gene: 7. Here the CDR3 DNA reads TGTGCCAGCAGTTTAGGACAGGGCACGGGAGGCTACACCTTC. This encodes CASSLGQGTGGYTF.

In this sample, this clonotype turned up many times. V is TRBV7-9 and J is TRBJ1-2; D call uncertain. The germline gives CDR1 SEHNR, CDR2 FQNEAQ (reference sequence). The CDR3 length is 14 residues. Trimming removed 2 bases from V and 5 bases from J, with 12 bases in between. This chain's CDR3 is CASSLSDGPYGYTF. The CDR3, as DNA: TGTGCCAGCAGCTTATCCGATGGCCCGTATGGCTACACCTTC.

This clonotype occurred many times. V gene TRBV20-1 combines with J gene TRBJ2-3; tentative D call: TRBD2 (6 bases). Trimming stripped 1 base from V and 7 bases from J, with 15 bases between. Per the germline V gene, CDR1 is DFQATT and CDR2 is SNEGSKA (reference sequence). CDR3 length: 14 residues. The CDR3 sequence is CSARGEDARYTQYF. The CDR3 region has the DNA TGCAGTGCTAGAGGGGAGGACGCCCGTTATACGCAGTATTTT.